These T cell receptor beta chains were read from a single sample in a study of shared clonotypes between healthy human individuals. The method was immunoSEQ multiplex PCR; TCRdb's version includes in-frame clones alone and lacks a portion of them. The sample has 2 million to 2.5 million clones; over 85% are singletons. Material for sequencing was naive CD4+ T cells from PBMCs. The receptors stem from a man younger than 35 in good health. Some clones in this sample may be carry-over from other donors' samples. CDR3s leave out the opening cysteine and the closing phenylalanine or tryptophan. D genes are given only for firm matches.

cdr3_length,d_call,v_call,j_call,cdr3_aa
15,TRBD1,TRBV28,TRBJ1-5,ASSLDRGRYSNQPQH
12,NA,TRBV2,TRBJ1-5,ASQDSNSNQPQH
13,NA,TRBV27,TRBJ2-7,ASRIRGIRSYEQY
14,TRBD1,TRBV19,TRBJ2-6,ASSDRASSGANVLT
12,NA,TRBV18,TRBJ2-5,ASSPGQIQETQY
15,TRBD2,TRBV5-1,TRBJ2-5,ASSLGLAGGPAETQY
13,TRBD1,TRBV5-1,TRBJ2-7,ASSLAQGSSYEQY
12,TRBD1,TRBV28,TRBJ2-7,ASSPGTALYEQY
12,TRBD1,TRBV5-1,TRBJ1-1,ASSLIGTEDEAF
12,TRBD1,TRBV11-1,TRBJ1-6,ASSHRGGRSPLH
14,TRBD1,TRBV5-4,NA,ASSQTGTDINYEQY
12,NA,TRBV7-9,TRBJ2-7,ASSLRQSSYEQY
12,NA,TRBV9,TRBJ2-1,ASSGHPSYNEQF
13,TRBD2,TRBV28,TRBJ2-3,ASSLGRESLYTQY
11,NA,TRBV18,TRBJ2-5,ASSPLDQETQY
12,NA,TRBV13,TRBJ2-7,ASSGTSGFYEQY
14,NA,TRBV28,TRBJ1-5,ASSLSADPSNQPQH
13,TRBD1,TRBV28,TRBJ2-7,ASSILGQGSYEQY
16,NA,TRBV21-1,TRBJ1-4,ASSNDPIRTALNEKLF
11,NA,TRBV10-1,TRBJ2-1,ASSPDSYNEQF
16,TRBD2,TRBV2,TRBJ2-3,ASGGGLAGLLSTDTQY
12,NA,TRBV7-9,TRBJ1-1,ASSLEPANTEAF
9,NA,TRBV6-5,TRBJ2-7,ASSLLGEQY
10,NA,TRBV29-1,TRBJ2-1,SAHNDGYEQF
12,TRBD1,TRBV2,TRBJ1-4,ASSGGQLNEKLF
13,TRBD2,TRBV5-4,TRBJ2-7,ASSAGLASTYEQY
12,TRBD1,TRBV9,TRBJ2-1,ASNPTGDHNEQF
12,TRBD2,TRBV11-2,TRBJ2-3,ASSFGRAFDTQY
14,NA,TRBV5-1,TRBJ1-3,ASSDLGQTPGNTIY
15,NA,TRBV7-9,TRBJ2-2,ASSLIFWDGVAGELF
12,TRBD2,TRBV5-1,TRBJ2-7,ASSLGGGSYEQY
13,NA,TRBV2,TRBJ2-7,ASSEAPGGRYEQY
10,TRBD1,TRBV30,TRBJ2-7,ACGTGAYEQY
12,NA,TRBV2,TRBJ1-5,ASSGGESPQPQH
13,NA,TRBV27,TRBJ2-3,ASSLLPVDTDTQY
13,NA,TRBV5-1,TRBJ1-4,ASRLRTPGDEKLF
13,NA,TRBV19,TRBJ1-4,ASSIEARWLEKLF
13,NA,TRBV2,TRBJ2-1,ASKKGLSSYNEQF
12,TRBD1,TRBV5-1,TRBJ2-7,ASSQGTERYEQY
12,TRBD1,TRBV5-1,TRBJ2-7,ASSLVQGTYEQY
9,NA,TRBV20-1,TRBJ1-1,SADPRTGAF
12,NA,TRBV29-1,TRBJ2-3,SVDKGRGADTQY
12,NA,TRBV7-3,TRBJ2-5,ASSPGPSQETQY